The T cell receptor beta chain described here comes from a study of T cells in Graves' hyperthyroidism and ophthalmopathy. Study results and limitations: Ophthalmopathy, which appeared later, was predicted by the model a median 6.5 months before onset. Appearing also in blood were most of the thyroid clonotypes expanded above 0.001.

The germline V gene encodes CDR1 MNHEY and CDR2 SMNVEV (reference sequence). V was shortened by 5 bases and J by 2 bases, with 15 bases between the two germline ends. CDR3 length equals 15 residues. TCR beta CDR3 region amplification was performed from RNA transcripts. HTBI primers drove first-round RT-PCR of the TCR CDR3. TCRdb fed the multiplex PCR reads into MiXCR, producing one record per CDR3 protein. The sample has 550,000 to 800,000 distinct CDR3 sequences, about a sixth seen once. Patients with uncontrolled infections, other autoimmune diseases, pregnancy or lactation were excluded. The diagnostic basis comprised clinical symptoms, serum thyroxine and TRAb, thyroid ultrasound and orbital computed tomography. This clonotype was picked up a small number of times. The antigen is not known.

The sequenced sample was blood. The chain employs TRBV27 and TRBJ1-1, with a weak D call TRBD1 (5 bases). This clonotype was obtained from a man younger than 30 with Graves' hyperthyroidism. CDR3 amino acids: CASSALGGENTEAFF. The CDR3 DNA follows: TGTGCCAGCAGTGCCCTCGGGGGGGAAAACACTGAAGCTTTCTTT.